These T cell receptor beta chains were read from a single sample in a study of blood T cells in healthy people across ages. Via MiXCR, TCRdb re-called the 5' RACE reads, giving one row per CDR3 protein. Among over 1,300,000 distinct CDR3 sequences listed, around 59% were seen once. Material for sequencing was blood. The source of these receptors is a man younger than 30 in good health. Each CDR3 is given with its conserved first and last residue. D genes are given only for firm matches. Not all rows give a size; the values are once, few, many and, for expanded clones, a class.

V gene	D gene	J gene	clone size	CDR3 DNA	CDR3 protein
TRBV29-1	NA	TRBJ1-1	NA	TGCAGCGTGACGGGCATGAACACTGAAGCTTTCTTT	CSVTGMNTEAFF
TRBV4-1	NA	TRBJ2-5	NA	TGCGCCAGCATCCAGGTCTGGGGGCCCCGGGCGGAAGACCAGTACTTC	CASIQVWGPRAEDQYF
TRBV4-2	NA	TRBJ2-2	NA	TGTGCCAGCAGCCACCTTTGGGGCCGGGACTCATACACCGGGGAGCTGTTTTTT	CASSHLWGRDSYTGELFF
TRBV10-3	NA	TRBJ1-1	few	TGTGCCATCAGTCCGGGCGCCCGGATCGCTGAAGCTTTCTTT	CAISPGARIAEAFF
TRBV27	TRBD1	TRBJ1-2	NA	TGTGCCAGCAGTTCGGACAGGCGTAACTATGGCTACACCTTC	CASSSDRRNYGYTF
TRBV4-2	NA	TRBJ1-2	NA	TGTGCCAGCAGCCCGGGGCCTCAGTATGGCTATGGCTACACCTTC	CASSPGPQYGYGYTF
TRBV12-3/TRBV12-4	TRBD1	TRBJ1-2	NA	TGTGCCAGCAGTTTCCCGGGACAGGGAGGTCGGGACTATGGCTACACCTTC	CASSFPGQGGRDYGYTF
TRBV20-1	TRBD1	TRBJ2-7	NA	TGCAGTGCTAGAGATGTATCGCAGGGGGTGGACGAGCAGTACTTC	CSARDVSQGVDEQYF
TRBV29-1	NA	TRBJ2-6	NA	TGCAGCGTTGTATCCAACGTACTCTCTGGGGCCAACGTCCTGACTTTC	CSVVSNVLSGANVLTF
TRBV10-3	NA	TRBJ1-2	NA	TGTGCCATCAGTGAATACGCTTCAAGTGGAGCTAACTATGGCTACACCTTC	CAISEYASSGANYGYTF
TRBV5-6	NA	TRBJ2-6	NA	TGTGCCAGCAGCACCGGTACCAACCCTGGGGCCAACGTCCTGACTTTC	CASSTGTNPGANVLTF
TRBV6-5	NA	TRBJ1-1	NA	TGTGCCACGACGGCGAACACTGAAGCTTTCTTT	CATTANTEAFF
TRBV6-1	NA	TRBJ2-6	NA	TGTGCCAGCAGTAAAAGGACAAAACAAGAAGCTGGGGCCAACGTCCTGACTTTC	CASSKRTKQEAGANVLTF
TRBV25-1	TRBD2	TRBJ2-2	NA	TGTGCCAGCATGGGGGGAGGGGCCGGGGAGCTGTTTTTT	CASMGGGAGELFF
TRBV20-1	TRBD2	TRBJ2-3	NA	TGCAGTGCTAGACGGAGAGTGGGAGGGGACCGCACAGATACGCAGTATTTT	CSARRRVGGDRTDTQYF
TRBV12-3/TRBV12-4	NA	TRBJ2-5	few	TGTGCCAGCAGTTCACTGGGCCAAGAGACCCAGTACTTC	CASSSLGQETQYF
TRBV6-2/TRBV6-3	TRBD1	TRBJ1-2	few	TGTGCCAGCAGTGACTCGACAGGGTACGGCTACACCTTC	CASSDSTGYGYTF
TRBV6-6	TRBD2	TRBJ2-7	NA	TGTGCCAGCAGTTACAAGCTAGCGGAAGGCTACGAGCAGTACTTC	CASSYKLAEGYEQYF
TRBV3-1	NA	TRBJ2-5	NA	TGTGCCAGCAGCCAAGTCGGGTACGAGACCCAGTACTTC	CASSQVGYETQYF
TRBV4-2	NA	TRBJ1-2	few	TGTGCCAGCAGCCAAGATCGGAACTCTATGAATGGCTACACCTTC	CASSQDRNSMNGYTF
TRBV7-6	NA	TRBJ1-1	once	TGTGCCAGCACCCTCGGGGCGAACACTGAAGCTTTCTTT	CASTLGANTEAFF
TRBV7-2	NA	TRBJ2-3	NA	TGTGCCAGCAGCTTAGCCTCGGTGCGGGATACGCAGTATTTT	CASSLASVRDTQYF
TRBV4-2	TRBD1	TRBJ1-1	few	TGTGCCAGCAGCCAAACTATCAGGGGGGACACTGAAGCTTTCTTT	CASSQTIRGDTEAFF
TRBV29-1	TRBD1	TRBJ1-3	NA	TGCAGCGTTGAAGAGCTACCGGGACAGTCAAGAACTGGAAACACCATATATTTT	CSVEELPGQSRTGNTIYF
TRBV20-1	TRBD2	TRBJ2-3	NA	TGCAGTGCTAGTACCTACCGGGCCCCGGGGGGTCTAGCGGGAGGTGGAGATACGCAGTATTTT	CSASTYRAPGGLAGGGDTQYF
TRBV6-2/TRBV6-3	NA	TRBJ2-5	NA	TGTGCCAGCAGACACGTAAGCTCCTACAATGAGCAGTACTTC	CASRHVSSYNEQYF
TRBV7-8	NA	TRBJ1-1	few	TGTGCCAGCAGCTTTCGTTGGTCCGGGATCCTCACTGAAGCTTTCTTT	CASSFRWSGILTEAFF
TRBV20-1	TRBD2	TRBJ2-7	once	TGCAGTGCTAGAGATATCGGGAGGGCTTCCGAGCAGTACTTC	CSARDIGRASEQYF
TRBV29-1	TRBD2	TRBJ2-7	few	TGCAGCGTTGAAGATAGGGAGGGACCCTACGAGCAGTACTTC	CSVEDREGPYEQYF
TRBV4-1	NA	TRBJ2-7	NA	TGCGCCAGCAGCCAAGACAGGTCTTACTACGAGCAGTACTTC	CASSQDRSYYEQYF
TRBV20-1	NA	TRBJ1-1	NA	TGCAGTGCTCCTACAGGACCAACAGAAGCTTTCTTT	CSAPTGPTEAFF
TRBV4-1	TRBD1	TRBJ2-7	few	TGCGCCAGCAGCCAGGTTACACAGGGGTTTGGCGAGCAGTACTTC	CASSQVTQGFGEQYF
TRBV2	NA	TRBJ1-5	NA	TGTGCCAGCAGGCTGGAAATTTATAGCAATCAGCCCCAGCATTTT	CASRLEIYSNQPQHF
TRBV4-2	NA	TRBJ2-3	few	TGTGCCAGCAGCCAAGGTCCCGCAGATACGCAGTATTTT	CASSQGPADTQYF
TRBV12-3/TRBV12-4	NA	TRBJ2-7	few	TGTGCCAGCAGTTTAGCGATCCACGAGCAGTACTTC	CASSLAIHEQYF
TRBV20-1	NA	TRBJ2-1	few	TGCAGTGCTAGAAGGGGACTCTACAATGAGCAGTTCTTC	CSARRGLYNEQFF
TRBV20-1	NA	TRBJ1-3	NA	TGCAGTGCTAGAGTTCCAGGGGGAAACACCATATATTTT	CSARVPGGNTIYF
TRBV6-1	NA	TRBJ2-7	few	TGTGCCAGCAGTGAGTACTCTAGCTACGAGCAGTACTTC	CASSEYSSYEQYF
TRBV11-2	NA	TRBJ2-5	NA	TGTGCCAGCAGCTTAGGGGCAGGGGTTAAGACCCAGTACTTC	CASSLGAGVKTQYF
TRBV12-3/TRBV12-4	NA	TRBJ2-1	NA	TGTGCCAGCAGCCCAGGGACCGCCACTAGAAACAATGAGCAGTTCTTC	CASSPGTATRNNEQFF
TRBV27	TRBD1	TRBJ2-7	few	TGTGCCAGCAGTTCCTACCGGACAGGCTCCTACGAGCAGTACTTC	CASSSYRTGSYEQYF
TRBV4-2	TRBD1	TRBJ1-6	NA	TGTGCCAGCAGCCAAGGGACAGGGCAGGATTCACCCCTCCACTTT	CASSQGTGQDSPLHF
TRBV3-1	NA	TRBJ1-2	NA	TGTGCCAGCAGCCGAACATTTTATGGCTACACCTTC	CASSRTFYGYTF
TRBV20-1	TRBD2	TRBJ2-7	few	TGCAGTGCTAGAGATTACGGGGCTAGCGGGTTCTACGAGCAGTACTTC	CSARDYGASGFYEQYF
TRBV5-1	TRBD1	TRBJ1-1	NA	TGCGCCAGCAGCTTCCCTGGACAGGGGACATATGAAGCTTTCTTT	CASSFPGQGTYEAFF
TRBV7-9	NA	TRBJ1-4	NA	TGTGCCAGCAGCTTTTTCGACAGGATAAATGAAAAACTGTTTTTT	CASSFFDRINEKLFF
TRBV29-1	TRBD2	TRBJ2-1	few	TGCAGCGTTCGGGGCCTAGCGGGGTACTTTGAGCAGTTCTTC	CSVRGLAGYFEQFF
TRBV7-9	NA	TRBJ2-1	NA	TGTGCCAGCAGCCAAAGGGGAATTCGGGTCAATGAGCAGTTCTTC	CASSQRGIRVNEQFF
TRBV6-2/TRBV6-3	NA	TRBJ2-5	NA	TGTGCCAGCAGTTACAACCCAGCGGGACAGGAGACCCAGTACTTC	CASSYNPAGQETQYF
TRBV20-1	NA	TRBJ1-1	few	TGCAGTGCTGACAAGAACACTGAAGCTTTCTTT	CSADKNTEAFF